A single T cell receptor (beta chain) is shown here with its context. The antigen is unknown. The method was immunoSEQ multiplex PCR; TCRdb's version includes in-frame clones alone and lacks a portion of them. Of 130,000 to 150,000 clones in the sample, 70% to 90% were seen once. Separation from the approximately 710-subject first cohort characterized the approximately 120-subject validation cohort, to which the donors belonged. This entry is derived from a study of cytomegalovirus exposure and HLA in healthy donors. The study's findings and limits: The authors listed 150 to 200 TCR beta chains as cytomegalovirus-associated. CMV antigen specificity of a few CMV-associated chains was confirmed in vitro.

With V trimmed by 2 bases and J by 5 bases, 11 bases remained unmatched. Germline CDR1 and CDR2: SEHNR and FQNEAQ (reference sequence). CDR3 size: 16 residues. J is TRBJ2-7 and V is TRBV7-9, with TRBD2 matching 8 bases. This sequence was found in a woman aged 18-35 years in good health and CMV-seropositive. Sequencing was done on a sample of PBMCs. The CDR3 sequence is CASSLYTLAERDEQYF. Written as DNA, the CDR3 is TGTGCCAGCAGCTTATATACACTAGCGGAGCGGGACGAGCAGTACTTC.